The 11 T cell receptor beta chains below all came from one sample that was sequenced in a study of cytomegalovirus exposure and HLA in healthy donors (TCRdb year 2017). Receptor libraries were prepared by the immunoSEQ multiplex PCR assay. For the multiplex PCR, a mixture combining 60 forward primers for TCR Vbeta segments and 13 reverse primers for TCR Jbeta segments was used. TCRdb took over this immuneACCESS table, retaining in-frame rearrangements with V and J assigned. Such tables are incomplete; in checked studies, under half of the missing clones stem from an unresolved V gene, and the remainder is unexplained. The sample data list roughly 90,000 clones, and around four fifths of these were observed just once. Roughly 3.5% of the sample is in the top ten clones. The sequencing sample was made of PBMCs. The receptors derive from a man younger than 45 in good health and CMV-seropositive.

This clone was seen a handful of times. The rearrangement links TRBV21-1 to TRBJ1-2. TRBV21-1 is recorded as a pseudogene. CDR3 length equals 15 residues. This chain's CDR3 is CASTPRARGLFGYTF. CDR3 nucleotide sequence: TGTGCCAGCACCCCCAGGGCGCGGGGGCTTTTTGGCTACACCTTC.

The chain has TRBV11-2 and TRBJ2-7; TRBD1 agrees at 9 bases. The CDR3 totals 14 residues. Germline V gives CDR1 SGHAT, CDR2 FQNNGV. Unmatched junction bases numbered 7, after V lost 5 bases and J lost 5 bases. The CDR3 loop is CASSPGTGFDEQYF. CDR3 nucleotides: TGTGCCAGCAGCCCCGGGACAGGGTTCGACGAGCAGTACTTC.

The rearrangement joins TRBV30 to TRBJ2-1; 7 bases are shared with TRBD2. Germline CDR1 GTSNPN, CDR2 SVGIG (reference sequence). This CDR3 spans 17 amino acids. With 3 bases clipped from V and 4 bases from J, the junction kept 15 bases outside the gene matches. CDR3 in amino acids: CAWSALAAGVLYNEQFF. The CDR3 bases are TGTGCCTGGAGCGCCCTTGCTGCGGGAGTTTTATACAATGAGCAGTTCTTC.

The gene calls are TRBV10-3 and TRBJ2-1; 9 nucleotides agree with TRBD2. V trimming: 6 bases; J trimming: 4 bases; junction bases outside the gene matches: 13. CDR1 and CDR2 (germline): ENHRY, SYGVKD. CDR3 length equals 17 residues. The CDR3 spells CAISLVTPGLAYNEQFF. The DNA of the CDR3 is TGTGCCATCAGCTTAGTTACGCCGGGACTAGCATACAATGAGCAGTTCTTC.

This clone was seen a few times. The V call is TRBV5-1, the J call TRBJ2-1; the match to TRBD2 covers 9 bases. In germline, CDR1 is SGHRS, CDR2 YFSETQ. The CDR3 spans 17 residues. V gave up 2 bases and J gave up 5 bases; unmatched junction bases: 11. DNA for the CDR3: TGCGCCAGCAGCTTTGGTCATTTGGCGGGAGGGCACAATGAGCAGTTCTTC. It translates to CASSFGHLAGGHNEQFF.

The rearrangement links TRBV11-3 to TRBJ2-5; D perhaps matches TRBD2 (5 bases). The closer fit of TRBJ2-7 to the DNA end suggests the J call may be wrong. CDR1 SGHNT and CDR2 YENEEA come from the germline V gene. CDR3 length: 14 amino acids. The CDR3: CASSLPLASYEQYF. The CDR3 DNA reads as TGTGCCAGCAGCTTACCGCTAGCAAGCTACGAGCAGTACTTC.

V is TRBV7-2 and J is TRBJ2-7; weak D call: TRBD2 (5 bases). This CDR3 has 16 amino acids. Trimming removed 0 bases at V and 6 bases at J, with 18 bases between. Germline CDR1 and CDR2: SGHTA and FQGNSA. CDR3 in DNA: TGTGCCAGCAGCTTAGCGAGGGCCGGGTTCCTGGGCGAGCAGTACTTC. Translating gives CASSLARAGFLGEQYF.

CDR3 protein: CASSDRGLANNEQFF. The CDR3 DNA is TGTGCCAGCAGTGATCGGGGACTAGCGAACAATGAGCAGTTCTTC. The rearrangement joins TRBV2 to TRBJ2-1; 10 nucleotides match TRBD2. Germline CDR1 SNHLY, CDR2 FYNNEI. Trimming cost V 3 bases and J 5 bases; bases outside gene matches: 4. This CDR3 is built from 15 residues.

The rearrangement links TRBV7-9 to TRBJ2-7, with TRBD1 matching 7 bases. The CDR3 runs 14 residues. Looked up from germline, CDR1 is SEHNR and CDR2 is FQNEAQ (reference sequence). With 2 bases clipped from V and 2 bases from J, the junction kept 3 bases outside the gene matches. CDR3 residues: CASSLTGAAYEQYF. CDR3 nucleotide sequence: TGTGCCAGCAGCTTAACAGGGGCCGCCTACGAGCAGTACTTC.

V gene TRBV5-1 combines with J gene TRBJ2-1; 7 nucleotides agree with TRBD1. V was clipped by 4 bases and J by 5 bases; unmatched bases: 12. The germline gives CDR1 SGHRS, CDR2 YFSETQ. The CDR3 is made up of 16 amino acids. CDR3 sequence reads: CASSPAPRDRDNEQFF. The CDR3 DNA reads as TGCGCCAGCAGCCCCGCCCCCCGGGACAGAGACAATGAGCAGTTCTTC.

Only one count was recorded for this clone. The chain has TRBV28 and TRBJ1-5, with D perhaps matching TRBD1 (5 bases). The CDR3 has 14 amino acids. Germline CDR1 MDHEN, CDR2 SYDVKM. V lost 5 bases and J lost 2, with 10 bases in between. CDR3 bases: TGTGCCAGCAGTCTCTCGGGGGGCAATCAGCCCCAGCATTTT. Its translation is CASSLSGGNQPQHF.